A selection of T cell receptor beta chains follows, all from one sample in a study of OX40 agonist ivuxolimab in advanced cancers. Sequencing was performed with immunoSEQ multiplex PCR; in TCRdb, only in-frame clones are kept and a portion is missing. This sample carries about 53,000 clones, approximately 79% of them seen once, and the ten largest clones take more than 2%. Sample: CD4+ or CD8+ T cells sorted from blood, taken in a trial of the OX40 agonist ivuxolimab. The receptors stem from an adult with an advanced solid tumor such as melanoma, head and neck, liver or kidney cancer. Each CDR3 is given with its conserved first and last residue. D genes are given only for firm matches.

v_call,j_call,d_call,cdr3_aa
TRBV2,TRBJ2-2,.,CASTRGVVSAGELFF
TRBV28,TRBJ1-5,.,CASSSGTPSNQPQHF
TRBV18,TRBJ2-7,TRBD2,CASSPNSAGYGSYEQYF
TRBV7-2,TRBJ2-1,TRBD2,CASSLVSGSTDEQFF
TRBV4-3,TRBJ1-1,.,CASSRQQNTEAFF
TRBV5-4,TRBJ2-7,.,CASSLEDTSSYEQYF
TRBV5-6,TRBJ2-5,.,CASSFEETQYF
TRBV18,TRBJ1-1,.,CASSPLVTEAFF
TRBV28,TRBJ2-7,.,CASTIPAARHEQYF
TRBV6-5,TRBJ1-5,.,CASSSRREQPQHF
TRBV7-8,TRBJ1-5,TRBD1,CASSPGQGNQPQHF
TRBV5-6,TRBJ1-6,.,CASSSSGSSSNSPLHF
TRBV28,TRBJ1-1,.,CASSFGPGFTEAFF
TRBV6-6,TRBJ1-1,.,CASRQQGIRTEAFF
TRBV7-2,TRBJ2-4,.,CASSKTGSKNIQYF